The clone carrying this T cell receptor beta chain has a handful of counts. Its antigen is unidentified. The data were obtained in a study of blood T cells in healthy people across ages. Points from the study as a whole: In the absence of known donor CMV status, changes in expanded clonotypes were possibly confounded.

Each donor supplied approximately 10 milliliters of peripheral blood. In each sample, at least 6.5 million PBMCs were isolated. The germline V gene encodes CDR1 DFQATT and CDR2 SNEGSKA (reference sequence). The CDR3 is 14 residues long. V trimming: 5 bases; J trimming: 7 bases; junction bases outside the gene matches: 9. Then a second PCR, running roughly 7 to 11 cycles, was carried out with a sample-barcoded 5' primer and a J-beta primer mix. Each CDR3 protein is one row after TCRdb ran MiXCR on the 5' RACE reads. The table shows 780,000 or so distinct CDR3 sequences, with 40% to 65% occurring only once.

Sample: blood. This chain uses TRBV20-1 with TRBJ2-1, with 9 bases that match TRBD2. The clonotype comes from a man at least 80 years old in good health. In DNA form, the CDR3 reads TGCAGTGCTGTGGGGGCGGGAGGGGGTAATGAGCAGTTCTTC. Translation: CSAVGAGGGNEQFF.